One and the same sample provided the 29 T cell receptor beta chains below, sequenced in a study of T cell responses to AZD1222 COVID-19 vaccine. Produced via immunoSEQ multiplex PCR; TCRdb's table is partial and in-frame only. The sample includes roughly 80,000 clones, over 80% of them seen just once. Sequencing used peripheral blood, obtained on day 0 of MenACWY control vaccination. The receptors shown here come from an adult in good health.

This chain links TRBV19 with TRBJ1-3; D may be TRBD1 (5 bases). The germline V gene encodes CDR1 LNHDA and CDR2 SQIVND (reference sequence). V was clipped by 10 bases and J by 3 bases, with 19 bases between them. CDR3 length: 15 residues. The CDR3 reads CATNTPEGLGNTIYF. The CDR3 nucleotides are TGTGCCACTAATACCCCGGAGGGGCTTGGAAACACCATATATTTT.

The chain combines TRBV11-2 with TRBJ2-1, with 9 bases that match TRBD2. With V trimmed by 1 base and J by 6 bases, 7 bases remained unmatched. The CDR3 runs to 16 residues. Germline CDR1 is SGHAT and CDR2 is FQNNGV. CDR3 protein: CASSLAREGRGNEQFF. The CDR3 coding sequence is TGTGCCAGCAGCTTAGCGCGGGAGGGCCGGGGCAATGAGCAGTTCTTC.

The chain carries TRBV19 and TRBJ2-1; 7 nucleotides line up with TRBD2. The V gene's germline CDR1 is LNHDA and CDR2 SQIVND (reference sequence). V lost 5 bases to trimming and J lost 10 bases; unmatched junction nucleotides: 11. This CDR3 region has 14 residues. The CDR3 sequence is CASSPDPTSDEQFF. Written as DNA, the CDR3 is TGTGCCAGTAGTCCTGACCCCACTAGCGACGAGCAGTTCTTC.

This clone was seen a single time. The J gene is TRBJ1-1, the V gene TRBV7-9; D uncertain. Germline V CDR1 and CDR2: SEHNR, FQNEAQ (reference sequence). CDR3 length: 14 amino acids. Between the trimmed V and J ends, which lost 0 bases and 2 bases, there was a span of 7 bases. CDR3 DNA sequence: TGTGCCAGCAGCTTAGCGAGCATTAACACTGAAGCTTTCTTT. Translated: CASSLASINTEAFF.

The chain recombines TRBV30 with TRBJ1-4; a possible D gene is TRBD1 (5 bases). The germline V and J ends were trimmed by 2 bases and 8 bases, with 12 bases remaining between them. CDR3 size: 13 residues. Germline V gives CDR1 GTSNPN, CDR2 SVGIG (reference sequence). The CDR3 DNA sequence: TGTGCCTGGAGTTCCCGGGGGTGGGAAAAACTGTTTTTT. The encoded protein is CAWSSRGWEKLFF.

The V call is TRBV19, the J call TRBJ2-6; either TRBD1 or TRBD2 may supply D (5 bases each). The germline V gene encodes CDR1 LNHDA and CDR2 SQIVND (reference sequence). V shed 6 bases and J shed 0 bases, with 12 bases lying between them. The CDR3 consists of 16 residues. DNA of the CDR3: TGTGCCAGTAGCAGTATTGGGGGCTCTGGGGCCAACGTCCTGACTTTC. Its translation is CASSSIGGSGANVLTF. The full variable domain, completed using reference TRBV19 and TRBJ2-6, is DGGITQSPKYLFRKEGQNVTLSCEQNLNHDAMYWYRQDPGQGLRLIYYSQIVNDFQKGDIAEGYSVSREKKESFPLTVTSAQKNPTAFYLCASSSIGGSGANVLTFGAGSRLTVL.

The gene calls are TRBV29-1 and TRBJ2-3; D could derive from TRBD1 or TRBD2 (5 bases each). Trimming took off 7 bases at V and 6 bases at J, with 14 bases between the two ends. This CDR3 comprises 12 residues. Per the germline V gene, CDR1 is SQVTM and CDR2 is ANQGSEA. CDR3 protein: CSAGRGEDTQYF. CDR3 DNA sequence: TGCAGCGCGGGACGAGGGGAGGATACGCAGTATTTT.

This chain uses TRBV10-3 with TRBJ2-1; tentatively, D is TRBD2 (5 bases). V was trimmed by 10 bases and J by 8 bases, leaving 18 bases between them. The CDR3 totals 13 residues. Germline V lookup: CDR1 ENHRY, CDR2 SYGVKD. The CDR3, as DNA: TGTGCCACAAGGACTGCACCTTTCGATGAGCAGTTCTTC. It specifies CATRTAPFDEQFF.

This clone showed up just once. This chain joins TRBV9 and TRBJ2-2, with 12 bases fitting TRBD2. V lost 3 bases and J lost 6; bases outside the gene matches: 3. The CDR3 is made up of 15 amino acids. CDR1 SGDLS and CDR2 YYNGEE come from the germline V gene. CDR3 nucleotide sequence: TGTGCCAGCAGCGGGCGACTAGCGGGAGCCGGGGAGCTGTTTTTT. Protein sequence: CASSGRLAGAGELFF.

The chain couples TRBV6-4 to TRBJ1-1; D remains ambiguous. V was clipped by 0 bases and J by 9 bases, with 17 bases between them. CDR1 and CDR2 (germline): MRHNA, SNTAGT. The CDR3 has 15 amino acids. Here the CDR3 reads CASSDSTRVRSKAFF. The DNA of the CDR3 is TGTGCCAGCAGTGACTCGACGCGGGTTCGGAGTAAAGCTTTCTTT.

The chain couples TRBV13 to TRBJ2-1, with TRBD2 identical over 15 bases. With 6 bases clipped from V and 0 bases from J, the junction kept 9 bases outside the gene matches. Germline V CDR1 and CDR2: PRHDT, FYEKMQ (reference sequence). This CDR3 is built from 19 residues. CDR3 loop: CASRSGLAGGPGSYNEQFF. CDR3 bases: TGTGCCAGCAGAAGCGGACTAGCGGGAGGGCCGGGCTCCTACAATGAGCAGTTCTTC. Drawing the rest from reference TRBV13 and TRBJ2-1, the complete variable domain is AAGVIQSPRHLIKEKRETATLKCYPIPRHDTVYWYQQGPGQDPQFLISFYEKMQSDKGSIPDRFSAQQFSDYHSELNMSSLELGDSALYFCASRSGLAGGPGSYNEQFFGPGTRLTVL.

The chain has TRBV5-1 and TRBJ2-2; the D gene is possibly TRBD2 (6 bases). This CDR3 is 14 amino acids long. CDR1 and CDR2 from the germline V gene are SGHRS and YFSETQ. The V end lost 4 bases, the J end lost 6 bases, and 13 bases lay between the germline ends. CDR3 DNA sequence: TGCGCCAGCAGCCCGGACTATTTTTCCGGGGAGCTGTTTTTT. It yields the protein CASSPDYFSGELFF.

This clone was counted once. This chain joins TRBV7-6 and TRBJ2-2; 8 bases align to TRBD1. The germline V gene encodes CDR1 SGHVS and CDR2 FNYEAQ. The CDR3 has 15 residues. V dropped 4 bases and J dropped 4; count of bases not matched to a gene: 5. CDR3 protein: CASSSRTGTTGELFF. The CDR3 coding sequence is TGTGCCAGCAGCTCCCGGACAGGGACCACCGGGGAGCTGTTTTTT.

The chain has TRBV27 and TRBJ1-1, with D hard to call. This CDR3 has 12 amino acids. V lost 5 bases to trimming and J lost 10 bases, with 14 bases between them. Germline lookup yields CDR1 MNHEY and CDR2 SMNVEV (reference sequence). CDR3 coding DNA: TGTGCCAGCAGTAGTGGAACATCCTTAGCTTTCTTT. Protein product: CASSSGTSLAFF.

The chain joins TRBV24-1 to TRBJ1-5; D is unresolved. The CDR3 has 10 residues. CDR1 and CDR2 from the germline V gene are KGHDR and SFDVKD. Trimming shortened V by 9 bases and J by 3 bases, and 2 bases separated the two germline ends. The CDR3 spells CATDNQPQHF. CDR3 sequence (DNA): TGTGCCACCGACAATCAGCCCCAGCATTTT.

This clone was counted once. This sequence joins TRBV24-1 and TRBJ1-4, with TRBD1 matching over 7 bases. In germline, CDR1 is KGHDR, CDR2 SFDVKD. Unmatched junction bases numbered 11, after V lost 3 bases and J lost 11 bases. The CDR3 loop spans 15 amino acids. Here the CDR3 DNA reads TGTGCCACCAGTGATACAGGGGAGGCCGAGGGTAAACTGTTTTTT. This translates into CATSDTGEAEGKLFF.

CDR3 region: CASSAQNSNQPQHF. CDR3 bases: TGTGCCAGCAGCGCACAGAATAGCAATCAGCCCCAGCATTTT. The J gene is TRBJ1-5, the V gene TRBV5-4; no definite D call. CDR1 and CDR2 (germline): SGHNT, YYREEE (reference sequence). The CDR3 covers 14 residues. Trimming removed 4 bases at V and 0 bases at J, with 8 bases between.

The chain is built from TRBV30 and TRBJ2-1; D call uncertain. Germline CDR1 GTSNPN, CDR2 SVGIG (reference sequence). V was shortened by 0 bases and J by 0 bases, with 9 bases between the two germline ends. The CDR3 is 15 amino acids. CDR3 loop: CAWSVDGSSYNEQFF. The CDR3 nucleotides are TGTGCCTGGAGTGTGGACGGGTCCTCCTACAATGAGCAGTTCTTC.

The chain recombines TRBV6-4 with TRBJ1-1, with D uncertain. Germline CDR1 is MRHNA and CDR2 is SNTAGT. V was cut by 5 bases and J by 0 bases, with 10 bases left in between. The length of the CDR3 is 14 residues. CDR3 nucleotides: TGTGCCAGCAGTCCCAGCTCAATGAACACTGAAGCTTTCTTT. Translated: CASSPSSMNTEAFF.

V and J are TRBV6-5 and TRBJ2-6; no definite D call. This CDR3 has 16 residues. Trimming shortened V by 0 bases and J by 0 bases, and 6 bases separated the two germline ends. Germline CDR1 is MNHEY and CDR2 is SVGAGI. The CDR3 DNA is TGTGCCAGCAGTTACTCGGCAGTCTCTGGGGCCAACGTCCTGACTTTC. Its translation is CASSYSAVSGANVLTF.

This clone came up a few times. This sequence joins TRBV6-1 and TRBJ1-2; a weak D match, TRBD1 (5 bases). Looked up from germline, CDR1 is MNHNS and CDR2 is SASEGT. V lost 0 bases to trimming and J lost 5 bases, with 19 bases between them. The CDR3 sequence is 17 residues long. The CDR3 DNA follows: TGTGCCAGCAGTGAAGCAGAAGTCGGCCGGGACCTATATGGCTACACCTTC. As protein: CASSEAEVGRDLYGYTF.

The chain combines TRBV5-1 with TRBJ2-1; TRBD2 matches 8 bases. Trimming at V came to 1 base and at J to 0 bases, leaving 12 bases not matched to a gene. CDR3 length equals 19 residues. From germline, CDR1 is SGHRS and CDR2 YFSETQ. CDR3 sequence: CASSLYPSGPGSSYNEQFF. In DNA form, the CDR3 reads TGCGCCAGCAGCTTGTATCCTAGCGGGCCAGGTAGCTCCTACAATGAGCAGTTCTTC.

The V gene is TRBV7-9, the J gene TRBJ2-3, with D possibly being TRBD1 (5 bases). V lost 8 bases and J 2 bases, leaving 8 bases between the germline ends. The germline V gene has CDR1 SEHNR and CDR2 FQNEAQ (reference sequence). The CDR3 is 12 residues long. The CDR3: CASAGSTDTQYF. CDR3 coding DNA: TGTGCCAGCGCAGGGTCCACAGATACGCAGTATTTT.

This chain uses TRBV6-4 with TRBJ1-2, with 9 positions matching TRBD1. V lost 7 bases to trimming and J lost 4 bases; unmatched junction nucleotides: 7. CDR1 MRHNA and CDR2 SNTAGT come from the germline V gene. The CDR3 has 14 residues. The CDR3 loop reads CASISGTGPYGYTF. In nucleotides, the CDR3 is TGTGCCAGCATCAGTGGGACAGGGCCCTATGGCTACACCTTC.

J is TRBJ2-1 and V is TRBV20-1; no clear D gene. CDR3 length: 14 amino acids. Trimming left V 3 bases short and J 6 bases short, with 15 bases between. The germline gives CDR1 DFQATT, CDR2 SNEGSKA (reference sequence). CDR3 nucleotides: TGCAGTGCTAGTAGTGCTCTCCCTCCCAATGAGCAGTTCTTC. It codes for CSASSALPPNEQFF.

The gene calls are TRBV6-2 or TRBV6-3 and TRBJ2-6; unclear D gene. V shed 1 base and J shed 0 bases, with 13 bases lying between them. CDR1 is MNHEY and CDR2 is SVGEGT in the germline V gene. The CDR3 covers 18 residues. The CDR3 DNA reads TGTGCCAGCAGTTACTTAAAGCCCGCTAGCTCTGGGGCCAACGTCCTGACTTTC. Its protein product is CASSYLKPASSGANVLTF.

J is TRBJ1-2 and V is TRBV28; a weak D match, TRBD1 (5 bases). The ends were cut back, 3 bases at V and 5 bases at J, with 16 bases in the middle. The CDR3 spans 15 residues. Per the germline V gene, CDR1 is MDHEN and CDR2 is SYDVKM. The CDR3 loop reads CASSFPGRSLYGYTF. CDR3 nucleotides: TGTGCCAGCAGTTTTCCGGGACGGAGCCTTTATGGCTACACCTTC.

The V gene is TRBV13, the J gene TRBJ1-5; 11 nucleotides match TRBD1. Germline V CDR1 and CDR2: PRHDT, FYEKMQ (reference sequence). V shed 4 bases and J 4 bases; nucleotides not matched to a gene: 6. The length of the CDR3 is 16 residues. Written as DNA, the CDR3 is TGTGCCAGCAGCTACGCCGGGACAGGGGGGAATCAGCCCCAGCATTTT. It codes for CASSYAGTGGNQPQHF. Filled out from reference TRBV13 and TRBJ1-5, the complete variable domain reads AAGVIQSPRHLIKEKRETATLKCYPIPRHDTVYWYQQGPGQDPQFLISFYEKMQSDKGSIPDRFSAQQFSDYHSELNMSSLELGDSALYFCASSYAGTGGNQPQHFGDGTRLSIL.

The J gene is TRBJ1-1, the V gene TRBV2; D is uncertain. The length of the CDR3 is 11 residues. Germline lookup yields CDR1 SNHLY and CDR2 FYNNEI. V lost 9 bases and J 7 bases, leaving 12 bases between the germline ends. This CDR3 reads CARSQVNEAFF. For the CDR3, the DNA is TGTGCCAGATCCCAGGTTAATGAAGCTTTCTTT.